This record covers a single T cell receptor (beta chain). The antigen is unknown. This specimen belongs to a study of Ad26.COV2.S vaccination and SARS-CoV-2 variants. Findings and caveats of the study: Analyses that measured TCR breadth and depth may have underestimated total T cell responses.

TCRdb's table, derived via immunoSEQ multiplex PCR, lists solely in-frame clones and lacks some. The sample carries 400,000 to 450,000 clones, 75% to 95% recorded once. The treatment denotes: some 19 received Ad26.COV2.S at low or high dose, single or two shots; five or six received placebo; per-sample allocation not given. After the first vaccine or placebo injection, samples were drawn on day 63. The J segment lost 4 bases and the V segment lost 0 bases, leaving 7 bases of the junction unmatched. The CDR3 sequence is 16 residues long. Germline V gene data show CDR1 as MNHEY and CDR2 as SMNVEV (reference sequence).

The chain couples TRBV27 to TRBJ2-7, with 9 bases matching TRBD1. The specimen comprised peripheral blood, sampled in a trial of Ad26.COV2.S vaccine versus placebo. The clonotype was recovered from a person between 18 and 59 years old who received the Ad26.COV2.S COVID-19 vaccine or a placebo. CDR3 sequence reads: CASSLSGQGGGYEQYF. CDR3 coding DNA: TGTGCCAGCAGTTTATCGGGACAGGGAGGGGGATACGAGCAGTACTTC.